The 8 T cell receptor delta chains in this list originate from one sample, sequenced in a study of γδ T cells in repeated Plasmodium falciparum infection. Bulk repertoires came from Vgamma9/Vdelta2+ or Vdelta2-negative gammadelta T cells flow-sorted from PBMC. TCRdb re-processed the multiplex PCR reads via CATT. Here the sample spans 75,000 to 95,000 delta-chain clones, 0.85% to 1% being singletons. The specimen sequenced was gamma-delta T cells from blood. The receptors were gathered from a pool of human donors (malaria-infected and uninfected, not separated).

This clone has only a few counts. A far larger clone is a single base away, which makes a read error likely. The same CDR3 also results from other DNA sequences found in this sample. The chain combines TRDV1 with TRDJ1; D is ambiguous. The CDR3 length is 12 residues. Germline loops: CDR1 TSWWSYY, CDR2 QGS. CDR3 sequence: CALGERGHKLIF. The CDR3 DNA reads as TGTGCTCTTGGGGAACGGGGCCACAAACTCATCTTC.

With regard to this clone: The protein recorded in TCRdb matches a much larger clone and deviates from this DNA's translation at residue 11, suggesting a read error; the protein here is obtained by translating the DNA. The V call is TRDV1, the J call TRDJ1; no clear D. This CDR3 is 21 amino acids long. Per germline, CDR1 TSWWSYY and CDR2 QGS. The ends were cut back, 2 bases at V and 0 bases at J, with 28 bases in the middle. CDR3 sequence reads: CALGEFGSPLSTELYTDKLIF. The CDR3 DNA is TGTGCTCTTGGGGAATTTGGGTCTCCGTTGAGTACTGAGTTATACACCGATAAACTCATCTTT.

On this clone: The TCRdb record carries a much larger clone's protein, which differs from this DNA's translation at residue 15; a read error is the likely cause, and the protein listed here is the DNA translation. This chain links TRDV1 with TRDJ1, with D tentatively TRDD2 or TRDD3 (5 bases each). TCRdb records no J gene; here it was assigned by comparing the DNA to germline. The CDR3 runs to 22 residues. Per the germline V gene, CDR1 is TSWWSYY and CDR2 is QGS. The V gene lost 1 base and the J gene lost 2 bases, with 32 bases spanning the gap. The DNA of the CDR3 is TGTGCTCTTGGGGAACAGCCCTACGCTGGTGCTTTAGTAGTGTGGGATACCGATAAACTCATCTTT. Residues: CALGEQPYAGALVVWDTDKLIF.

This clone was counted many times. The gene calls are TRDV2 and TRDJ1; weak D call: TRDD3 (5 bases). Deletions cut 2 bases from V and 2 bases from J, with 11 bases between. This CDR3 has 14 amino acids. Germline-derived CDR1 and CDR2 are GEAIGNYY and EKD. CDR3 sequence reads: CACDSWGRTDKLIF. Here the CDR3 DNA reads TGTGCCTGTGACAGTTGGGGTCGAACCGATAAACTCATCTTT.

About this clone: The amino acid sequence in TCRdb belongs to a much larger clone and departs from this DNA's translation at residue 12, likely a sequencing read error; the sequence shown is translated from the DNA. The chain carries TRDV2 and TRDJ1; 12 nucleotides agree with TRDD3. Germline matching of the DNA provided the J gene here, since TCRdb leaves it blank. Germline-derived CDR1 and CDR2 are GEAIGNYY and EKD. The CDR3 sequence is 16 residues long. The CDR3 region has the DNA TGTGCCTGTGACGACATTACTGGGGGATACACCGGTAAACTCATCTTT. Its protein product is CACDDITGGYTGKLIF.

This clone was observed a few times. A far bigger clonotype differs at one base, so this is likely a read error. Other DNA sequences in the same sample also yield this CDR3. The gene calls are TRDV2 and TRDJ1; 7 positions match TRDD3. As TCRdb names no J gene, one was assigned here on the basis of a DNA match to germline. CDR3 length: 19 amino acids. The junction had 16 bases not matched to a gene; V was cut back by 0 bases and J by 1 base. CDR1 is GEAIGNYY, CDR2 EKD, per germline. The DNA of the CDR3 is TGTGCCTGTGACACCCTAGTAAAGATACCGGATACGCTCACCGATAAACTCATCTTT. Protein: CACDTLVKIPDTLTDKLIF.

The table lists this clone with many counts. This sequence joins TRDV1 and TRDJ1; 11 nucleotides line up with TRDD3. CDR1 and CDR2 from the germline V gene are TSWWSYY and QGS. The ends lost 2 bases at V and 4 bases at J; junction bases unmatched: 15. The CDR3 runs to 19 residues. CDR3 region: CALGEGSLEYWGIDDKLIF. CDR3 nucleotide sequence: TGTGCTCTTGGGGAAGGATCGCTTGAGTACTGGGGGATAGACGATAAACTCATCTTT.

On this clone itself: A read error likely explains why the TCRdb protein, taken from a much larger clone, differs from this DNA's translation at residue 17; the protein shown is translated from the DNA. The J segment was not called; the V segment is TRDV2; TRDD3, the D gene given by the table, was not confirmed from the DNA. This CDR3 comprises 18 residues. Germline V gene sequence: CDR1 GEAIGNYY, CDR2 EKD. The CDR3 is CACDRILGDMKDTDKLTF. The CDR3 nucleotides are TGTGCCTGTGACAGGATACTGGGGGATATGAAGGACACCGATAAACTCACCTTT.